This T cell receptor beta chain is from a study of monozygotic twins with inflammatory bowel disease. The quantity of total RNA per TCR library was 3,000 to 4,500 ng. Following a re-call of the 5' RACE reads, TCRdb has one entry per CDR3 protein and lacks DNA. The repertoire shows about 380,000 distinct CDR3 sequences; the top ten hold roughly 2.6%. The CDR3 is 16 amino acids. Per the germline V gene, CDR1 is SGHAT and CDR2 is FQDESV (reference sequence). Note on this clonotype: Its target is not known.

Study-wide results and caveats: Limited power may explain why concordant and discordant twins showed no difference in repertoire similarity. Any single strong signal or clonotype tied to IBD lacked support.

Sequencing used blood. This TCR was sampled from a human donor with ulcerative colitis or Crohn's disease, or a healthy co-twin of an affected twin (not recorded which). The V call is TRBV11-1, the J call TRBJ2-1; TCRdb's D call of TRBD1 is untestable without DNA. The CDR3 spells CASSLRPGQGRDEQFF.